This T cell receptor beta chain is from a study of blood T cells in healthy people across ages. A J-beta primer mix and a sample-barcoded 5' primer were used in a second PCR of roughly 7 to 12 cycles. TCRdb fed the 5' RACE reads into MiXCR, producing one record per CDR3 protein. Of 1.6 million or so distinct CDR3 sequences in the sample, roughly 30% were seen once. There are 15 residues in the CDR3. The junction had 3 bases not matched to a gene; V was cut back by 1 base and J by 7 bases. Sample: blood. This rearrangement joins TRBV12-3 or TRBV12-4 to TRBJ2-1; 11 nucleotides agree with TRBD2. This TCR came from a woman in her 30s in good health. CDR3 DNA: TGTGCCAGCAGTTTAGTACTAGCGGGAGAGAATGAGCAGTTCTTC. Protein sequence: CASSLVLAGENEQFF.